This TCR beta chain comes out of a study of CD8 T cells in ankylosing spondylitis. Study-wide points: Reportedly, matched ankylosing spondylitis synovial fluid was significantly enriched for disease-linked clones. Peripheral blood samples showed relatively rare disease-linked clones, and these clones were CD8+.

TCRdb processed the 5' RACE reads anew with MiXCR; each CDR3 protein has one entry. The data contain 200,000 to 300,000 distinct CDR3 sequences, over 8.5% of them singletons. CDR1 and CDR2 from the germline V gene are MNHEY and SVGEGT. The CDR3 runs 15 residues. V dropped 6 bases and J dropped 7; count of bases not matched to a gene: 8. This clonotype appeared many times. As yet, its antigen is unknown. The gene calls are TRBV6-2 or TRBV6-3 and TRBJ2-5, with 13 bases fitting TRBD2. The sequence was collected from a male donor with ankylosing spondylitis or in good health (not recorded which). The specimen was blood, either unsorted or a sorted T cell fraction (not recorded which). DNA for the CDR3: TGTGCCAGCAGCCGGACTAGCGGGGGATTCGGGACCCAGTACTTC. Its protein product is CASSRTSGGFGTQYF.